Given below is one T cell receptor (beta chain) in context. Its target is unknown. Assay: immunoSEQ multiplex PCR; the TCRdb copy retains only in-frame clones and omits some. The repertoire holds tens of thousands of clones, with around four fifths as singletons. Germline V lookup: CDR1 SGHKS, CDR2 YYEKEE (reference sequence). The CDR3 totals 17 residues. The V gene end was trimmed by 4 bases and the J gene end by 0 bases; junction bases not matched to a gene: 6. The sample originates from a study of radiation and T cells in renal cell carcinoma. Study-wide points: No pretreatment tumor biopsies were available for baseline clonotypes. From baseline, blood top tumor clonotypes peaked at 2 weeks post-radiation.

Time point reported: blood 4 weeks post-SBRT, at nephrectomy. Treatment given: 15 Gy SBRT to primary tumor, nephrectomy 4 weeks later. Nephrectomy followed 15 Gy stereotactic body radiation by 4 weeks. The clonotype was recovered from a man in his fifties or sixties with renal cell carcinoma. The V gene is TRBV5-5, the J gene TRBJ2-1; 11 bases fit TRBD1. This material consisted of blood, taken from a patient whose treatment included radiotherapy and nephrectomy. CDR3 region: CASSRDRGYSSYNEQFF. In DNA, the CDR3 is TGTGCCAGCAGCCGGGACAGGGGGTATTCCTCCTACAATGAGCAGTTCTTC.